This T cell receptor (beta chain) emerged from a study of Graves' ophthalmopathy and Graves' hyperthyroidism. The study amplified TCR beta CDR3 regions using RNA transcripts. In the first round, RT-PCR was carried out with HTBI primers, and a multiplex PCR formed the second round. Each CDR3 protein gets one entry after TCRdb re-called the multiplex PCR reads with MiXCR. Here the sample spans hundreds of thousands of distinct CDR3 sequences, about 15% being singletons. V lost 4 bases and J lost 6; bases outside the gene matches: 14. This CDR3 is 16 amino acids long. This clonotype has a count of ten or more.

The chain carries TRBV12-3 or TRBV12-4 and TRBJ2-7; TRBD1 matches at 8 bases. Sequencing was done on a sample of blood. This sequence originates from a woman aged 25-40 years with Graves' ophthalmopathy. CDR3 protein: CASSWTGIMGTFEQYF. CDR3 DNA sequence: TGTGCCAGCAGTTGGACAGGGATCATGGGGACCTTCGAGCAGTACTTC.